The clone carrying this TCR beta chain was detected ten times or more. Time point of the sample: pre-sensitization, week 0. Treatment noted: therapeutic diphenylcyclopropenone sensitization with weekly scalp DPC. The record originates from a study of human T cells and chemical hapten exposure. On the study more broadly: An approximately 2 cm by approximately 2 cm inner upper arm patch received 2% DPC for sensitization. Scalp application of diphenylcyclopropenone was performed weekly in patients across the entire roughly 22-week study.

TCRdb itself ran the RACE reads through MiXCR, one entry per CDR3 protein. The repertoire includes 380,000 or so distinct CDR3 sequences, 4.5% to 5.5% of them detected once, and about 7.7% sits in the top ten. Germline V gene lookup returns CDR1 KGHSH and CDR2 LQKENI. Trimming cost V 3 bases and J 0 bases, with 5 bases left between them. The CDR3 is 14 residues long. This specimen was whole blood, taken in connection with sensitization to the hapten diphenylcyclopropenone (DPC). The chain joins TRBV18 to TRBJ1-4; unclear D gene. This receptor was obtained from a woman between 18 and 30 years old with alopecia areata. Some clones in this sample may be carry-over from other donors' samples. This chain's CDR3 is CASSPTTTNEKLFF. CDR3 coding DNA: TGTGCCAGCTCACCGACCACAACTAATGAAAAACTGTTTTTT.